The present T cell receptor beta chain was sequenced within a study of CD8 T cells in ankylosing spondylitis. Study-wide results and limits: Eight highly homologous variants formed a TCR beta motif that appeared characteristic of ankylosing spondylitis blood. The clones that were linked to disease were reported to be significantly enriched in matched synovial fluid samples from ankylosing spondylitis patients.

Concerning this clonotype itself: Its specificity is unknown.

MiXCR was run by TCRdb on the 5' RACE reads, yielding one entry per CDR3 protein. Here the sample spans fewer than 400,000 distinct CDR3 sequences, approximately 8.2% being singletons. The CDR3 is 14 residues long. Germline lookup yields CDR1 SQVTM and CDR2 ANQGSEA. V was shortened by 7 bases and J by 5 bases, with 18 bases between the two germline ends. The receptor was isolated from a male donor with ankylosing spondylitis. Source material: blood, either unsorted or a sorted T cell fraction (not recorded which). This chain joins TRBV29-1 and TRBJ2-1, with D perhaps matching TRBD1 (5 bases). CDR3 amino acids: CSAALLDNNNEQFF. CDR3 DNA sequence: TGCAGCGCCGCCTTATTGGACAACAACAATGAGCAGTTCTTC.